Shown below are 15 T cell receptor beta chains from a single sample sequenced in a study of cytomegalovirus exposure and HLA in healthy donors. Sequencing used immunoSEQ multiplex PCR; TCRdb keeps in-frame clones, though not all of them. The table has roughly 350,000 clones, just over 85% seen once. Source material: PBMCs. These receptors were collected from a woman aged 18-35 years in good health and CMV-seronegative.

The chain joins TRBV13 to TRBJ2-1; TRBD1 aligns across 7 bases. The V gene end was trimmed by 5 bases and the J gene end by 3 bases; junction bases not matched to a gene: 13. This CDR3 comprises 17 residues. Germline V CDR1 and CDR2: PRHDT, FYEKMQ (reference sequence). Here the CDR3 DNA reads TGTGCCAGCAGCCCCCCCGGAGCCGGGACAGACTACAATGAGCAGTTCTTC. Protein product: CASSPPGAGTDYNEQFF. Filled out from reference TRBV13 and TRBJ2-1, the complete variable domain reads AAGVIQSPRHLIKEKRETATLKCYPIPRHDTVYWYQQGPGQDPQFLISFYEKMQSDKGSIPDRFSAQQFSDYHSELNMSSLELGDSALYFCASSPPGAGTDYNEQFFGPGTRLTVL.

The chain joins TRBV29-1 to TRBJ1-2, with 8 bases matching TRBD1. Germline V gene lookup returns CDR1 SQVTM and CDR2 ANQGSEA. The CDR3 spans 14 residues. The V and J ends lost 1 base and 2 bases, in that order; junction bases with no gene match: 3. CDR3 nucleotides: TGCAGCGTTGAAGGGGGACAGGCGAACTATGGCTACACCTTC. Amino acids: CSVEGGQANYGYTF.

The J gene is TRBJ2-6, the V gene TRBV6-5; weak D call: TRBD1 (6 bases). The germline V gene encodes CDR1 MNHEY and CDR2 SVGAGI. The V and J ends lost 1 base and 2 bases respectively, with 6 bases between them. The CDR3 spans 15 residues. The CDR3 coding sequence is TGTGCCAGCAGTTACTACAGGGCTGGGGCCAACGTCCTGACTTTC. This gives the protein CASSYYRAGANVLTF.

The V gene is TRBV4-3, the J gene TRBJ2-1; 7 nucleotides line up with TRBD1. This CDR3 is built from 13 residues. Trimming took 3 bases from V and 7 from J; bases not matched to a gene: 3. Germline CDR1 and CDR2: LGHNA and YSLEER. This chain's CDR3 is CASSQEQGNEQFF. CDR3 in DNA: TGCGCCAGCAGCCAGGAACAGGGGAATGAGCAGTTCTTC.

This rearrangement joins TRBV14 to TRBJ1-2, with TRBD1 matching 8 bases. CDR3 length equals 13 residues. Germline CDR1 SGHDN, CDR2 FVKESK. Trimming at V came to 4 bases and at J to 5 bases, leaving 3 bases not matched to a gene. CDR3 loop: CASSLDRAYGYTF. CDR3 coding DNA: TGTGCCAGCAGCCTGGACAGGGCGTATGGCTACACCTTC.

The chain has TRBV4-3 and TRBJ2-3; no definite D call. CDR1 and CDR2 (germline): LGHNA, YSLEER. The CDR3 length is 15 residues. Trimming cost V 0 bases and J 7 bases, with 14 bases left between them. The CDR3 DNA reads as TGCGCCAGCAGCCAAGATCGTAGAGGCTCCTATACGCAGTATTTT. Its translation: CASSQDRRGSYTQYF.

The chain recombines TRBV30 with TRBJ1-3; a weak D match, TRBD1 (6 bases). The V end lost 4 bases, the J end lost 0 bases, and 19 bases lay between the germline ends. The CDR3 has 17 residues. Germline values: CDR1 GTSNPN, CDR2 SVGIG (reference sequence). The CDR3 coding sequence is TGTGCCTGGATTCCAACGAGGGGGGGATCCTCTGGAAACACCATATATTTT. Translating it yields CAWIPTRGGSSGNTIYF.

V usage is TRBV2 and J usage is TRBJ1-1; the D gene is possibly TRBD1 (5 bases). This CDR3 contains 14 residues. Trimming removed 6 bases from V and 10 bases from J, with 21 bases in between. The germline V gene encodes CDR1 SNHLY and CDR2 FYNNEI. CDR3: CASREPGGTLPAFF. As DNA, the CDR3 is TGTGCCAGCAGGGAACCGGGGGGGACGCTTCCAGCTTTCTTT.

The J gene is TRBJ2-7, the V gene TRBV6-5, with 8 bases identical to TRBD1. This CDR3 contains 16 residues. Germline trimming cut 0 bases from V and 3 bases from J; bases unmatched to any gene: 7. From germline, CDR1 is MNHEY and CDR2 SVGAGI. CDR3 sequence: CASSYSTGADLYEQYF. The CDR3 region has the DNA TGTGCCAGCAGTTACTCGACAGGGGCCGACCTCTACGAGCAGTACTTC.

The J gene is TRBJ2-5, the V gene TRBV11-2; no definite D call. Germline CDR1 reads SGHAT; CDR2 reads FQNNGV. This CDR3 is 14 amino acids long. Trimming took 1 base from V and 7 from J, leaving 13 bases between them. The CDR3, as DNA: TGTGCCAGCAGCTTAGGCGGCCCGTCGGGGACCCAGTACTTC. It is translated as CASSLGGPSGTQYF.

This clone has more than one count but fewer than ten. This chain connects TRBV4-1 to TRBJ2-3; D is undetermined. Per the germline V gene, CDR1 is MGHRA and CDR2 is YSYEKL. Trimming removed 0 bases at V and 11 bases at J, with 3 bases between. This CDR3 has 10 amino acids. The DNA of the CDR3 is TGCGCCAGCAGCCAAGATCGGCAGTATTTT. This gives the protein CASSQDRQYF.

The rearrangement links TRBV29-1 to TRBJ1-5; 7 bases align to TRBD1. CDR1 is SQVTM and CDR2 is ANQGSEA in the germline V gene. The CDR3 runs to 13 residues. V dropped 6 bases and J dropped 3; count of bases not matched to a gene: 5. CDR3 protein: CSVATGINQPQHF. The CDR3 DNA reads TGCAGCGTCGCGACAGGGATCAATCAGCCCCAGCATTTT.

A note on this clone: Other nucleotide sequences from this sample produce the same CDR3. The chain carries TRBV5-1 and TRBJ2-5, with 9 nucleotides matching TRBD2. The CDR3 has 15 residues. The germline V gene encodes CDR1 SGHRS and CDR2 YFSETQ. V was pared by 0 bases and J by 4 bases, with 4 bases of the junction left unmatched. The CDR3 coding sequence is TGCGCCAGCAGCTTGGTAGCGGGAGTAGCAGAGACCCAGTACTTC. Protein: CASSLVAGVAETQYF.

The CDR3, as DNA: TGTGCCAGCAGCTTAGAGACACCTAGCGGGAGGGCAGGCAATGAGCAGTTCTTC. The encoded protein is CASSLETPSGRAGNEQFF. The chain links TRBV7-9 to TRBJ2-1; 12 positions agree with TRBD2. Germline V gene sequence: CDR1 SEHNR, CDR2 FQNEAQ (reference sequence). This CDR3 is 18 amino acids long. V shed 1 base and J 6 bases; nucleotides not matched to a gene: 10.

The CDR3 DNA follows: TGCGCCAGCGGGAACGGGAATGGCGAGCAGTACTTC. Translated, it gives CASGNGNGEQYF. The chain couples TRBV5-1 to TRBJ2-7; weak D call: TRBD2 (5 bases). Between the trimmed V and J ends, which lost 7 bases and 6 bases, there was a span of 14 bases. The length of the CDR3 is 12 residues. Germline CDR1 SGHRS, CDR2 YFSETQ.